Detailed here is one TCR beta chain. This clone was observed a handful of times. Its cognate antigen has yet to be identified. No quality values exist for individual bases; no much larger clone is one base distant. All of the isolated RNA was reverse transcribed with the High Capacity cDNA Reverse Transcription Kit, so expressed TCRB transcripts were sequenced. Deep immunoSEQ sequencing was performed on naive, central memory and regulatory T cell samples, with an average of roughly 4 million total reads per sample. Sorted cells were lysed in RLT buffer, and RNA was extracted using DNase-treated RNeasy Micro or Mini kits according to cell number. Each cell subset was processed on its own to prevent cross-contamination, while patient and healthy donor samples were processed together. TCRB sequences were amplified from cDNA with the immunoSEQ multiplex PCR, producing 87-bp fragments spanning the CDR3 region. The amplicons were sequenced using the Illumina HiSeq platform. The original methods were these. PCR bias was corrected computationally using synthetic template baselines, and reads within Hamming distance 2 were collapsed, with unmergeable singletons discarded. Reads were aligned against IMGT so that V, D and J genes, CDR3 length and insertions or deletions at six rearrangement sites could be assigned. Within each subset, clonotype counts were normalized to sorted cell number, and only after that were true diversity and Gini coefficients computed with the tcR R package. The overlap coefficient, calculated on TCRB nucleotide sequences, was used to measure repertoire sharing. This is the immuneACCESS table as TCRdb keeps it, with only in-frame sequences that have V and J called. A part of the clones is gone; compared with another copy, unresolved V genes explain less than half, and the rest is unexplained. Clone size and V and J calls were adopted from that table, with D and trimming inferred from the DNA. Here the sample has a few hundred thousand clones; over 8.5% occur a single time. The ten largest account for about 0.6% of the sample.

This entry comes from a study of beta chain features in type 1 diabetes (dated by TCRdb to the late 2010s). For the study in its entirety: No differences in mean age, gender distribution, total cell number or subset yield were found between patients and healthy donors. A total of roughly 98,000,000 sorted cells were examined across all samples, and a strong correlation was observed between cell number per subset and RNA yield. In the study, TCRB repertoires of sorted circulating CD4+ T cell subsets from recently diagnosed type 1 diabetes patients were compared with those of matched healthy donors. Regulatory and stem cell-like memory subsets were obtained from only 8 patients and roughly eight healthy donors, while naive and central memory subsets were obtained from all 30 or so donors. Here is what the overall study found, with its caveats: In all four CD4+ subsets, TCRB CDR3 length was moderately but significantly shorter in type 1 diabetes patients. Sequencing cDNA rather than genomic DNA could over-represent highly expressing activated cells, although activation and CD3 levels did not differ between groups. The naive, central memory and regulatory TCRB repertoires appeared to resemble one another more closely among patients than among healthy donors. Only small numbers of individuals were included in the HLA sub-analyses, which left unresolved whether HLA type had any influence on TCRB rearrangement. Shorter templates might be favored by PCR, yet because patient and control samples were amplified and corrected together, any such skew would affect both groups equally. At VDJ recombination sites, type 1 diabetes patients had fewer insertions and more deleted nucleotides, which implies abnormalities in thymic rearrangement.

A single peripheral blood draw of around 120 mL on average was collected from each donor into heparinised tubes. Naive, central memory, regulatory and stem cell-like memory CD4+ T cells were sorted on a BD FACSAria II using a panel including CD45RO, CCR7, CD25, CD127, CD95 and CD27. Purity was above 95% for every sorted population. PBMCs were separated immediately by Lymphoprep density gradient centrifugation and were stained directly, without being cultured. So that batch effects would be minimized, each experiment stained and sorted samples in pairs, pairing one healthy donor with one patient. V was cut back by 6 bases and J by 0 bases, leaving a gap of 8 bases between them. Reading the germline V gene (reference sequence) gives CDR1 MNHEY and CDR2 SMNVEV. The CDR3 contains 13 residues, cysteine and phenylalanine counted. CDR3 DNA is the only sequence kept; it has 39 bases, read in frame from the first base.

Sequencing used central memory CD4+ T cells from blood. This TCR was sampled from a man aged 30-40 years with type 1 diabetes. The V and J genes are TRBV27 and TRBJ1-1, with the D gene call left open. The DNA reads TGTGCCAGCAGAGGGAGAATGAACACTGAAGCTTTCTTT. Its amino acids are CASRGRMNTEAFF.